These 18 T cell receptor delta chains originate from one sample sequenced in a study of gamma-delta T cells after stem cell transplantation. TCRdb fed the RT-PCR reads into CATT to redo clone calling. Of some 1,500 delta-chain clones in the sample, 35% to 50% were seen once. The sample was gamma-delta T cells. The receptors were sampled from a human donor. It is not recorded whose cells these are; they may come from a transplant donor.

This clone was found a few times. This is likely an artifact of a read error, given a far larger clone one base away. This same CDR3 is encoded by further DNA sequences in the sample. The chain has TRDV3 and TRDJ1; no clear D gene. Germline loops: CDR1 TVYSNPD, CDR2 GDNSRS (reference sequence). CDR3 length: 15 residues. The CDR3 loop reads CAFETPISHADKLIF. The CDR3, as DNA: TGCGCCTTTGAGACCCCTATATCCCACGCCGATAAACTCATCTTT.

Notes on this clone: TCRdb lists the protein of a much larger clone for this DNA, which differs at residue 17, so this is likely a read error; the protein given here is translated from the DNA itself. The genes are TRDV2 and TRDJ3; maybe TRDD3 (5 bases). Germline V gene data show CDR1 as GEAIGNYY and CDR2 as EKD. This CDR3 has 25 amino acids. Deletions cut 0 bases from V and 3 bases from J, with 35 bases between. CDR3 in amino acids: CACDTVSGWVTPLRLSYWDTRQMFF. As DNA, the CDR3 is TGTGCCTGTGACACCGTGAGTGGCTGGGTGACCCCGCTTCGTTTATCGTACTGGGACACCCGACAGATGTTTTTC.

This clone showed up just a few times. This chain joins TRDV2 and TRDJ1; D perhaps matches TRDD3 (6 bases). The V end lost 2 bases, the J end lost 0 bases, and 15 bases lay between the germline ends. The CDR3 is made up of 16 amino acids. Germline V gene sequence: CDR1 GEAIGNYY, CDR2 EKD. The CDR3: CACDRLGIRDTDKLIF. CDR3 nucleotides: TGTGCCTGTGACAGGTTGGGGATTCGAGACACCGATAAACTCATCTTT.

This clone has more than one count but fewer than ten. The J gene is TRDJ1, the V gene TRDV2; 9 nucleotides align to TRDD3. Germline V gene data show CDR1 as GEAIGNYY and CDR2 as EKD. The ends lost 0 bases at V and 0 bases at J; junction bases unmatched: 28. The CDR3 is 24 amino acids. The CDR3 DNA sequence: TGTGCCTGTGACACCGTTAGCCAACCCTCTGGGGGGGATACTACACGCAAAGACACCGATAAACTCATCTTT. Translated: CACDTVSQPSGGDTTRKDTDKLIF.

This clone appeared a few times. CDR3 protein: CACDILDWGIRDESRLVLIF. CDR3 coding DNA: TGTGCCTGTGACATCTTGGACTGGGGGATACGTGACGAAAGTCGGTTGGTTCTCATCTTT. The chain combines TRDV2 with TRDJ1, with 13 positions matching TRDD3. From germline, CDR1 is GEAIGNYY and CDR2 EKD. This CDR3 contains 20 residues. The trim removed 2 bases at V and 11 bases at J, leaving 25 bases unmatched.

The genes are TRDV1 and TRDJ1, with 13 nucleotides matching TRDD3. CDR1 is TSWWSYY and CDR2 is QGS in the germline V gene. The length of the CDR3 is 24 residues. After removal of 3 bases from V and 0 bases from J, the junction contained 25 bases not matched to a gene. CDR3 coding DNA: TGTGCTCTTGGGGACTCCGTGGTCCTACTACCTGTACTGGGGGATACGGGGTACACCGATAAACTCATCTTT. This gives the protein CALGDSVVLLPVLGDTGYTDKLIF.

Concerning this clone itself: The same CDR3 can be traced to other DNA sequences in this sample. The chain employs TRDV2 and TRDJ1, with D possibly being TRDD3 (5 bases). Germline CDR1 is GEAIGNYY and CDR2 is EKD. V lost 2 bases and J 6 bases, leaving 12 bases between the germline ends. The CDR3 is 13 residues long. The DNA for the CDR3 is TGTGCCTGTGACAGTCTTGGGGCAAATAAACTCATCTTT. This sequence encodes CACDSLGANKLIF.

In its sample, this clone was seen once. The V and J genes are TRDV1 and TRDJ1; tentative D call: TRDD3 (5 bases). This CDR3 has 17 amino acids. Trimming removed 0 bases from V and 3 bases from J, with 17 bases in between. Per the germline V gene, CDR1 is TSWWSYY and CDR2 is QGS. This CDR3 reads CALGELVSRGPSDKLIF. CDR3 DNA sequence: TGTGCTCTTGGGGAACTCGTGTCGCGGGGACCGTCCGATAAACTCATCTTT.

This clone is termed large (0.1 to 1%). This chain uses TRDV2 with TRDJ1, with D possibly TRDD3 on 5 matching bases. The CDR3 totals 17 residues. Trimming removed 2 bases from V and 3 bases from J, with 21 bases in between. Germline V lookup: CDR1 GEAIGNYY, CDR2 EKD. The CDR3 sequence: CACDNLLGEGGADKLIF. The CDR3, as DNA: TGTGCCTGTGACAATCTACTCGGCGAGGGGGGGGCCGATAAACTCATCTTT.

This clone was recorded a few times. CDR3 protein: CACDTVDWGPKYTDKLIF. The CDR3 DNA reads as TGTGCCTGTGACACCGTCGACTGGGGGCCCAAGTACACCGATAAACTCATCTTT. The rearrangement uses TRDV2 and TRDJ1, with 8 nucleotides matching TRDD3. V trimming: 0 bases; J trimming: 0 bases; junction bases outside the gene matches: 11. The germline V gene encodes CDR1 GEAIGNYY and CDR2 EKD. The CDR3 covers 18 residues.

With respect to this clone: This may come from a read error, since a much larger clone is one base off. The chain combines TRDV2 with TRDJ1; 8 bases are shared with TRDD3. V was pared by 4 bases and J by 0 bases, with 15 bases of the junction left unmatched. This CDR3 is 18 amino acids long. CDR1 is GEAIGNYY, CDR2 EKD, per germline. The CDR3 nucleotides read TGTGCCTGTGATCTACTGGGGGCTAAAGGACCGTACACCGATAAACTCATCTTT. Protein product: CACDLLGAKGPYTDKLIF.

This clone has just one count. It is likely a read error: a sequence one base away is far more abundant. Other DNA variants within this sample encode the same CDR3. The chain joins TRDV1 to TRDJ1, with D perhaps given as TRDD2 or TRDD3 (7 bases each). This CDR3 comprises 21 residues. Trimming took off 2 bases at V and 7 bases at J, with 35 bases between the two ends. The germline gives CDR1 TSWWSYY, CDR2 QGS. The CDR3 protein is CALGEASFLLTYWGPPGKLIF. As DNA, the CDR3 is TGTGCTCTTGGGGAAGCCTCCTTCCTGCTGACCTACTGGGGCCCTCCGGGTAAACTCATCTTT.

In its sample, this clone was seen a few times. The chain is built from TRDV2 and TRDJ3, with TRDD3 matching over 8 bases. The CDR3 extends over 23 amino acids. The V gene's germline CDR1 is GEAIGNYY and CDR2 EKD. V lost 0 bases and J lost 0; bases outside the gene matches: 18. In DNA form, the CDR3 reads TGTGCCTGTGACACCGTCGAGGGCCCTACTGGGGGCCGCAGCTCCTGGGACACCCGACAGATGTTTTTC. This encodes CACDTVEGPTGGRSSWDTRQMFF.

The chain is built from TRDV2 and TRDJ1; 7 nucleotides agree with TRDD3. The length of the CDR3 is 18 residues. The junction had 23 bases not matched to a gene; V was cut back by 4 bases and J by 7 bases. Germline assignment: CDR1 GEAIGNYY and CDR2 EKD. The CDR3, as DNA: TGTGCCTGTGAGGGAATGAGTACTGGGGTCGACCCAGGGGCTAAACTCATCTTT. It translates to CACEGMSTGVDPGAKLIF.

By share of the sample, this clone is medium-sized. The rearrangement joins TRDV2 to TRDJ1, with no clear D. Germline loops: CDR1 GEAIGNYY, CDR2 EKD. The CDR3 is 17 amino acids. V dropped 0 bases and J dropped 0 bases, with 16 bases sitting between them. CDR3: CACDTLIHKDNTDKLIF. CDR3 sequence (DNA): TGTGCCTGTGACACCCTCATCCACAAAGATAACACCGATAAACTCATCTTT.

The J gene is TRDJ1, the V gene TRDV1; the match to TRDD3 covers 12 bases. The length of the CDR3 is 21 residues. With V trimmed by 5 bases and J by 0 bases, 19 bases remained unmatched. From germline, CDR1 is TSWWSYY and CDR2 QGS. This CDR3 reads CALGNRRYWGIPVSYTDKLIF. The CDR3 nucleotides are TGTGCTCTTGGGAACCGCCGGTACTGGGGGATACCCGTCAGCTACACCGATAAACTCATCTTT.

For this clone: A much larger clone lies a single base off, so this may be a read error. The gene calls are TRDV2 and TRDJ1, with D possibly matching TRDD3 (5 bases). The CDR3 is 13 amino acids. V gave up 3 bases and J gave up 6 bases, with 13 bases separating them. Per the germline V gene, CDR1 is GEAIGNYY and CDR2 is EKD. CDR3 region: CACDCLGENKLIF. DNA of the CDR3: TGTGCCTGTGACTGTCTTGGGGAAAATAAACTCATCTTT.

This chain connects TRDV2 to TRDJ1; 11 bases agree with TRDD3. CDR1 GEAIGNYY and CDR2 EKD come from the germline V gene. With 0 bases clipped from V and 0 bases from J, the junction kept 11 bases outside the gene matches. The CDR3 is 19 residues long. The CDR3 DNA reads TGTGCCTGTGACACCACCCACTACCTACTGGGGGATAACACCGATAAACTCATCTTT. Amino acid sequence: CACDTTHYLLGDNTDKLIF.